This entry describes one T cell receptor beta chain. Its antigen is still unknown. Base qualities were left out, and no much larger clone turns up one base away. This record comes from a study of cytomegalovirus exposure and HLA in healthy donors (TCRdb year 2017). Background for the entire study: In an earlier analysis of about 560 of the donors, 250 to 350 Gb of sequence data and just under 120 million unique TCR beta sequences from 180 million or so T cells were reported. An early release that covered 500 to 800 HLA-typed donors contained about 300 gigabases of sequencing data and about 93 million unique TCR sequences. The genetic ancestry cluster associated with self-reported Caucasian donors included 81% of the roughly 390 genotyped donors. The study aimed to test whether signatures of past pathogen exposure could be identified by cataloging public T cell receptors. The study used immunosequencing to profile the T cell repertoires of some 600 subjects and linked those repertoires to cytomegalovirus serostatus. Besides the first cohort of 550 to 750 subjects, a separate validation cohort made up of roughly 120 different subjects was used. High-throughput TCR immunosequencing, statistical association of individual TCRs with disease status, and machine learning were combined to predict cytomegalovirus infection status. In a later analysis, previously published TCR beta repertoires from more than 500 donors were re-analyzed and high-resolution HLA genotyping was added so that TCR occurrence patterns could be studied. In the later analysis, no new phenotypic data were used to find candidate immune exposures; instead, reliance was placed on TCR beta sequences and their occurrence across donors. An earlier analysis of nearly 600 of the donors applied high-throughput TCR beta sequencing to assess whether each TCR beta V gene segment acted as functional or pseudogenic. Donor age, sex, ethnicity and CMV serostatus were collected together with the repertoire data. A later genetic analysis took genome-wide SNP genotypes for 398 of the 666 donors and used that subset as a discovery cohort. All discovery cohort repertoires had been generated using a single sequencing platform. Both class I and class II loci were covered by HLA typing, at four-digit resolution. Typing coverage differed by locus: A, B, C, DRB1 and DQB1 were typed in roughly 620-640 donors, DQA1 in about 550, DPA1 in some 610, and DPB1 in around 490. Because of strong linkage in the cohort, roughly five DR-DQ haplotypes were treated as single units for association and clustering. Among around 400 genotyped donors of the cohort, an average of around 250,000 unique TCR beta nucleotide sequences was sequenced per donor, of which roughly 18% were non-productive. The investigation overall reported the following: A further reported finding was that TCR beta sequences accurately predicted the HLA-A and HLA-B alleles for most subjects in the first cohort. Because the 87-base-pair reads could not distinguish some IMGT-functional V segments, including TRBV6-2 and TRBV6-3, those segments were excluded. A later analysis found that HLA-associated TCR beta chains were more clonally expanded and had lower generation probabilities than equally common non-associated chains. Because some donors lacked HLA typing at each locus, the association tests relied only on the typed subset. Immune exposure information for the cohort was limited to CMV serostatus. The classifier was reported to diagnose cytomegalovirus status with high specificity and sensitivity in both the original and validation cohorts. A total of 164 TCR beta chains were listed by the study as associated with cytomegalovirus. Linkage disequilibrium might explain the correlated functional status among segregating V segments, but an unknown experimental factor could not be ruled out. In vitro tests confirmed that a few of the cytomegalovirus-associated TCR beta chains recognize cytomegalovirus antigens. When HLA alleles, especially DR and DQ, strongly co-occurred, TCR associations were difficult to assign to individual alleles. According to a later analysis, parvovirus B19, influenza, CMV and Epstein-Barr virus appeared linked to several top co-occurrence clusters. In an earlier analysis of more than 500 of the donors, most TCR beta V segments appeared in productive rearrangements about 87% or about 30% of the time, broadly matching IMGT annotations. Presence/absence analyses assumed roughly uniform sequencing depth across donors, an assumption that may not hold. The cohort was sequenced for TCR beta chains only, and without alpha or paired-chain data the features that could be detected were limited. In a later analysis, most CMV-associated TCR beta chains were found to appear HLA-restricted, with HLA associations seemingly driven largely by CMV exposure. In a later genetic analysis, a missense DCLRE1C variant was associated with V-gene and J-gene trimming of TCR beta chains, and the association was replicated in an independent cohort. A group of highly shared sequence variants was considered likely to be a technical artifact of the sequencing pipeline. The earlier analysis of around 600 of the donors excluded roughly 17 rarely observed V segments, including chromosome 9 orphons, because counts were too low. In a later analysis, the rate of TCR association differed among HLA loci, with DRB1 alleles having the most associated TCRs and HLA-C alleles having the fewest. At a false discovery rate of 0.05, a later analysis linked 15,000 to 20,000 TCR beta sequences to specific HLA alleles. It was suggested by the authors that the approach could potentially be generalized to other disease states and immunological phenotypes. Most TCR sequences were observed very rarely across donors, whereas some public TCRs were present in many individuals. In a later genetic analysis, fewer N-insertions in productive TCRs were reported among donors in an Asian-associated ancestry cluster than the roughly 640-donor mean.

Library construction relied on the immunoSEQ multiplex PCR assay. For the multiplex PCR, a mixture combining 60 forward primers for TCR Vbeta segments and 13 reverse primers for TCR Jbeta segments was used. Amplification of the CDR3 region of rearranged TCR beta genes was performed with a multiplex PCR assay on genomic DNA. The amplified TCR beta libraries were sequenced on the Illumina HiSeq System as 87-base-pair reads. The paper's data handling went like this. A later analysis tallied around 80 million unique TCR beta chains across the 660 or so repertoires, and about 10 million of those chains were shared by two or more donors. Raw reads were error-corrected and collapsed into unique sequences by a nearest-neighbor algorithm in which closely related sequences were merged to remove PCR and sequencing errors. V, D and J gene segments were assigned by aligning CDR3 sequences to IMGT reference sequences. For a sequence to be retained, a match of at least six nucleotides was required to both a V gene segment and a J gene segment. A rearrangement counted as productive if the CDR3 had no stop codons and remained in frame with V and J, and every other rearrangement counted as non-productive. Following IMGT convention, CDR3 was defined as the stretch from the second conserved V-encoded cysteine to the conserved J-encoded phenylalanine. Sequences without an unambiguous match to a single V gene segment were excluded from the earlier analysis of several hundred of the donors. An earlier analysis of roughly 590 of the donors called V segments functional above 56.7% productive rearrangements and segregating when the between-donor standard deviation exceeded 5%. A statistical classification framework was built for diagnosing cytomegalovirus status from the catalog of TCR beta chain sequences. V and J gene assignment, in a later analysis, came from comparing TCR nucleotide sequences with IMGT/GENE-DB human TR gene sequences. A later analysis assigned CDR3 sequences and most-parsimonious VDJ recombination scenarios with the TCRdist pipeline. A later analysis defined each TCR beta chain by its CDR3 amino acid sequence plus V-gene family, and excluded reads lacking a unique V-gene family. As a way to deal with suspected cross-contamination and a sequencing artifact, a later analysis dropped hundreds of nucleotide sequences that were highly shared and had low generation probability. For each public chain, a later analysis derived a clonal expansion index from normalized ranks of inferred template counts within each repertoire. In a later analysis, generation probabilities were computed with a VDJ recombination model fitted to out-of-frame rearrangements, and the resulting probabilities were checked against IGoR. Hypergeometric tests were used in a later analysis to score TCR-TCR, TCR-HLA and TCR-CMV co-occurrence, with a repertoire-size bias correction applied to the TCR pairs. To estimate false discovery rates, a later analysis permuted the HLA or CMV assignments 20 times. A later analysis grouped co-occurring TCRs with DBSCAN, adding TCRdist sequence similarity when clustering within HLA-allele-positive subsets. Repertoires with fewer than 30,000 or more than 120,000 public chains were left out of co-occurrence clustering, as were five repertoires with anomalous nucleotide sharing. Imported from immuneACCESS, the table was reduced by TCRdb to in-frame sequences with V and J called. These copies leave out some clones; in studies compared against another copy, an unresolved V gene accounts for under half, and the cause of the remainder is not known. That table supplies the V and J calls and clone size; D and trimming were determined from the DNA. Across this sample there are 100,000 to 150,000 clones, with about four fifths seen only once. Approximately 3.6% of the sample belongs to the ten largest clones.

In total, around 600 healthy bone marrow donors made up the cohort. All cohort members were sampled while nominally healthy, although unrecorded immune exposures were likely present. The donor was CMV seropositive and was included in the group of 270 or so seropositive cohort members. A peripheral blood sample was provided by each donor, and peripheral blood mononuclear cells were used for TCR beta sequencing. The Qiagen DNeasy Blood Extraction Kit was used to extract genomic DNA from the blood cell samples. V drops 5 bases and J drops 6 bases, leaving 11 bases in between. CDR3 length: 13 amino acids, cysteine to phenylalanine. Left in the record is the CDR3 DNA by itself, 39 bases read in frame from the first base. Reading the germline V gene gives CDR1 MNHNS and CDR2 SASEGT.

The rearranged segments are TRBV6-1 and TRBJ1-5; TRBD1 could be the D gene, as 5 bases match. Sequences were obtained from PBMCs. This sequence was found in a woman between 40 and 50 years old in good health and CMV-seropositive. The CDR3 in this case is CASSQGGGQPQHF. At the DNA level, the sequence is TGTGCCAGCAGTCAGGGCGGCGGTCAGCCCCAGCATTTT.